What follows describes a single T cell receptor (beta chain). Using immunoSEQ multiplex PCR, the repertoire was profiled, and TCRdb retains in-frame clones only, with some absent. The table includes 75,000 to 90,000 clones, 85% to 90% detected once. This specimen belongs to a study of control samples from healthy donors and cancer patients. CDR1 MNHEY and CDR2 SMNVEV come from the germline V gene (reference sequence). The CDR3 has 14 residues. V was pared by 5 bases and J by 3 bases, with 14 bases between. The chain uses TRBV27 and TRBJ2-7; D not certain. The source is a woman aged 40 to 49 in good health. What was sequenced was blood. In DNA, the CDR3 is TGTGCCAGCAGTCCCCATCTAGGGCACTACGAGCAGTACTTC. This encodes CASSPHLGHYEQYF.